These 7 T cell receptor beta chains share one sample of origin, sequenced in a study of regulatory T cells in long-lasting Graves disease. Described time point: newly diagnosed GD, antithyroid drugs for less than 3 months. Generation of the TCR library employed RNA extracted from PBMCs. TCR beta libraries were built with iRepertoire HTBI primers and Arm-PCR of CDR3 regions. TCRdb called the multiplex PCR reads again in MiXCR, with one record for every CDR3 protein. The repertoire holds hundreds of thousands of distinct CDR3 sequences, with approximately 12% as singletons. The sample was also reused in another study, on T cells in Graves' hyperthyroidism and ophthalmopathy.

The specimen was peripheral blood mononuclear cells (PBMCs), collected at new diagnosis, from a patient treated with antithyroid drugs. The receptor set was obtained from a young man with Graves disease.

This clonotype was counted only a few times. The chain recombines TRBV20-1 with TRBJ2-1; TRBD2 matches 8 bases. The CDR3 loop spans 15 amino acids. Germline V CDR1 and CDR2: DFQATT, SNEGSKA (reference sequence). J was trimmed by 1 base and V by 5 bases; bases with no gene match: 7. The CDR3, as DNA: TGCAGTGCTTATACTAGCGGTCCATCCTACAATGAGCAGTTCTTC. Encoded protein: CSAYTSGPSYNEQFF.

As concerns this clonotype: This could be a read error, since a much larger clone is one nucleotide away. CDR3 nucleotide sequence: TGTGCCAGCAGCGCTTACCGGGACAGGAGCTACGATGAGCAGTTCTTC. Translated, it gives CASSAYRDRSYDEQFF. The chain links TRBV12-3 or TRBV12-4 to TRBJ2-1, with TRBD1 matching 8 bases. The CDR3 is made up of 16 amino acids.

This clonotype was seen ten or more times. The gene calls are TRBV25-1 and TRBJ1-1; D is unresolved. CDR3 length: 14 residues. CDR1 and CDR2 (germline): MGHDK, SYGVNS. V was shortened by 3 bases and J by 6 bases, with 14 bases between the two germline ends. The CDR3 protein is CASSDRHSNPEAFF. CDR3 bases: TGTGCCAGCAGTGATCGGCATTCTAACCCTGAAGCTTTCTTT.

A word on this clonotype: A much bigger clone sits one base away, suggesting this may be a read error. This chain links TRBV7-2 with TRBJ2-7, with D possibly being TRBD1 (6 bases). The V end was cut by 3 bases, the J end by 8 bases, with 17 bases between. Germline lookup yields CDR1 SGHTA and CDR2 FQGNSA. The CDR3 runs 14 residues. The CDR3 DNA follows: TGTGCCAGCAGCTTTGGGACAAAAACTTACAAGCAGTACTTC. This gives the protein CASSFGTKTYKQYF.

This clonotype was observed a few times. The chain carries TRBV20-1 and TRBJ2-7, with 8 bases matching TRBD2. The CDR3 extends over 12 amino acids. With V trimmed by 1 base and J by 13 bases, 9 bases remained unmatched. CDR1 DFQATT and CDR2 SNEGSKA come from the germline V gene (reference sequence). The CDR3 DNA is TGCAGTGCTAGAGTAGCGGCGGGAGGAGTCTACTTC. It encodes CSARVAAGGVYF.

This clonotype has just a few counts. The rearrangement uses TRBV29-1 and TRBJ1-1, with D perhaps matching TRBD1 (6 bases). CDR3 length: 11 amino acids. Per germline, CDR1 SQVTM and CDR2 ANQGSEA. V was shortened by 6 bases and J by 6 bases, with 11 bases between the two germline ends. The CDR3 is CSVDSGPEAFF. CDR3 DNA sequence: TGCAGCGTGGACAGCGGCCCTGAAGCTTTCTTT.

The chain has TRBV11-2 and TRBJ1-1; a possible D gene is TRBD1 (5 bases). CDR1 and CDR2 from the germline V gene are SGHAT and FQNNGV. V lost 2 bases and J 7 bases, leaving 14 bases between the germline ends. The CDR3 is 14 residues long. CDR3 sequence (DNA): TGTGCCAGCAGCTTATCGGGACGAGGCAGTGAAGCTTTCTTT. This translates into CASSLSGRGSEAFF.